These 5 T cell receptor beta chains share one sample of origin, sequenced in a study of cytomegalovirus exposure and HLA in healthy donors. Some clones are missing from TCRdb's copy, which holds only in-frame ones; the method was immunoSEQ multiplex PCR. The sample records 180,000 or so clones, approximately 86% being singletons. Sequences were obtained from PBMCs. Receptors originate from a young man in good health and CMV-seropositive.

The rearrangement uses TRBV6-5 and TRBJ2-7; TRBD1 aligns across 9 bases. The CDR3 length is 14 residues. Germline CDR1 is MNHEY and CDR2 is SVGAGI. Losses at the gene ends were 2 bases for V and 8 bases for J; bases not matched to a gene: 7. The DNA of the CDR3 is TGTGCCAGCAGTTACAAAGGGGACAGGGATCAGCAGTACTTC. Protein: CASSYKGDRDQQYF.

The chain uses TRBV27 and TRBJ2-1; D uncertain. Germline V gives CDR1 MNHEY, CDR2 SMNVEV (reference sequence). V dropped 5 bases and J dropped 0 bases, with 11 bases sitting between them. The CDR3 loop spans 15 amino acids. CDR3 loop: CASSETSSSYNEQFF. The CDR3 region has the DNA TGTGCCAGCAGTGAGACCTCGAGCTCCTACAATGAGCAGTTCTTC.

About this clone: Additional DNA sequences in this sample encode the identical CDR3. The chain joins TRBV6-5 to TRBJ2-7; no definite D call. The CDR3 is 12 amino acids. V was shortened by 8 bases and J by 2 bases, with 10 bases between the two germline ends. CDR1 MNHEY and CDR2 SVGAGI come from the germline V gene. CDR3 protein: CASSLSAYEQYF. CDR3 bases: TGTGCCAGCTCCCTATCCGCCTACGAGCAGTACTTC.

This clone was found once. V gene TRBV11-3 combines with J gene TRBJ1-4; no reliable D call. Germline V gene data show CDR1 as SGHNT and CDR2 as YENEEA. This CDR3 has 13 residues. V lost 2 bases, J lost 7 bases, and 8 bases lay in between. The CDR3 is CASSLPPVEKLFF. CDR3 nucleotide sequence: TGTGCCAGCAGCTTACCCCCCGTTGAAAAACTGTTTTTT.

V usage is TRBV6-1 and J usage is TRBJ2-3; 8 bases agree with TRBD2. The germline V gene encodes CDR1 MNHNS and CDR2 SASEGT. V lost 8 bases and J lost 5; bases outside the gene matches: 9. The CDR3 consists of 14 residues. The CDR3 protein is CASEVERGLDTQYF. In DNA form, the CDR3 reads TGTGCCAGCGAGGTGGAGCGGGGGTTAGATACGCAGTATTTT.